The rows below give T cell receptor beta chains drawn from one sample of a study of T cell repertoires in cytomegalovirus infection. One entry per CDR3 protein, called by TCRdb with MiXCR from the reads. This sample has fewer than 700,000 distinct CDR3 sequences; 20% to 30% occur once, and the top ten carry 8%. Specimen: CD8+ T cells from PBMCs. These receptor sequences come from a human donor in good health (CMV status not recorded). Some clones in this sample may be carry-over from other donors' samples. The CDR3 runs from the conserved cysteine through the conserved F or W. Fields, in order: J gene, V gene, clone size, D gene, CDR3 DNA, CDR3 protein. The D gene is left open where the match is weak. Not all rows give a size; the values are once, few, many and, for expanded clones, a class.

>TRBJ1-4|TRBV20-1|NA|NA
TGCAGTGCTAGAGATCTTCGGGACTATAATGAAAAACTGTTTTTT
CSARDLRDYNEKLFF
>TRBJ2-7|TRBV20-1|few|TRBD1
TGCAGTGCTAGAGATCTCGAGGGGGCCTCCTACGAGCAGTACTTC
CSARDLEGASYEQYF
>TRBJ2-3|TRBV6-6|NA|NA
TGTGCCAGCAGCCGACTGACCCCCACAGATACGCAGTATTTT
CASSRLTPTDTQYF
>TRBJ2-1|TRBV6-2/TRBV6-3|NA|TRBD2
TGTGCCAGCAGTTACCTGCAGCGGGGGGAATACCTAAGCTCCTACAATAAGCAGTTCTTC
CASSYLQRGEYLSSYNKQFF
>TRBJ2-4|TRBV7-2|many|NA
TGTGCCAGCAGCTTAGGTTCTGACAGCGGGTTTCCACATTCTCAGTACTTC
CASSLGSDSGFPHSQYF
>TRBJ2-3|TRBV25-1|few|NA
TGTGCCAGCAGGGGGACTAGGACAGGGGTTCCAGATACGCAGTATTTT
CASRGTRTGVPDTQYF
>TRBJ2-4|TRBV12-5|many|NA
TGTGCTAGTGGTTTGGGGAACCTAGAAGTTCAGTACTTC
CASGLGNLEVQYF
>TRBJ1-1|TRBV18|few|NA
TGTGCCAGCTCATTTTCAGGGGCCACATTGAACACTGAAGCTTTCTTT
CASSFSGATLNTEAFF
>TRBJ2-2|TRBV6-2/TRBV6-3|few|NA
TGTGCCAGCGAACGCGGGGACTACACCGGGGAGCTGTTTTTT
CASERGDYTGELFF
>TRBJ2-1|TRBV7-2|many|TRBD2
TGTGCCAGCAGCTTACCGGGACTAGCGGGGGATAATGAGCAGTTCTTC
CASSLPGLAGDNEQFF
>TRBJ2-1|TRBV7-2|many|TRBD2
TGTGCCAGCAGCTTAAAGGCGGGGGGGCAAAATGAGCAGTTCTTC
CASSLKAGGQNEQFF